The 6 T cell receptor beta chains below come from one sample, sequenced in a study of T cells in Graves' hyperthyroidism and ophthalmopathy. Researchers took RNA transcripts and amplified the TCR beta CDR3 regions from them. First-round RT-PCR with HTBI primers amplified the TCR CDR3 region. TCRdb used MiXCR to reprocess the multiplex PCR reads, holding one entry per CDR3 protein. This sample yields over 700,000 distinct CDR3 sequences, of which over 35% are seen a single time; 7.5% to 9.5% belongs to the top ten. The source material was blood. The receptor set was obtained from a man aged 18 to 30 with Graves' hyperthyroidism.

The rearrangement uses TRBV7-3 and TRBJ2-5; 8 positions match TRBD2. There are 15 residues in the CDR3. V trimming: 4 bases; J trimming: 7 bases; junction bases outside the gene matches: 11. CDR1 is SGHTA and CDR2 is FQGTGA in the germline V gene. The CDR3 reads CASSSTLAAGGTQYF. CDR3 sequence (DNA): TGTGCCAGCAGCTCAACTCTAGCGGCGGGAGGGACCCAGTACTTC.

This clonotype was seen only once. The chain links TRBV29-1 to TRBJ1-5; D is ambiguous. CDR3 length equals 11 residues. Germline CDR1 SQVTM, CDR2 ANQGSEA. The CDR3 DNA reads as TGCAGTCTGGGCGGAGGACAGCCCCAGCATTTT. Its protein is CSLGGGQPQHF.

The chain uses TRBV29-1 and TRBJ1-2, with D tentatively TRBD1 (5 bases). CDR1 is SQVTM, CDR2 ANQGSEA, per germline. The CDR3 is 11 residues long. V lost 2 bases, J lost 12 bases, and 13 bases lay in between. CDR3 protein: CSVEIRGGNTF. CDR3 DNA sequence: TGCAGCGTTGAAATAAGGGGCGGAAACACCTTC.

This clonotype was counted only a few times. The chain couples TRBV12-3 or TRBV12-4 to TRBJ1-3; no reliable D call. The V and J ends lost 2 bases and 0 bases respectively, with 8 bases between them. This CDR3 is 15 amino acids long. CDR3 loop: CASSLSRGSGNTIYF. The CDR3, as DNA: TGTGCCAGCAGTTTATCCCGGGGCTCTGGAAACACCATATATTTT.

V and J are TRBV7-2 and TRBJ1-6, with unresolved D. CDR1 is SGHTA, CDR2 FQGNSA, per germline. CDR3 size: 17 residues. The V gene lost 5 bases and the J gene lost 0 bases, with 14 bases spanning the gap. CDR3 sequence: CASSQDEGGSYNSPLHF. The CDR3 DNA follows: TGTGCCAGCAGCCAAGATGAGGGCGGCTCCTATAATTCACCCCTCCACTTT. Full variable domain (missing parts from reference TRBV7-2 and TRBJ1-6): GAGVSQSPSNKVTEKGKDVELRCDPISGHTALYWYRQSLGQGLEFLIYFQGNSAPDKSGLPSDRFSAERTGGSVSTLTIQRTQQEDSAVYLCASSQDEGGSYNSPLHFGNGTRLTVT.

V and J are TRBV9 and TRBJ2-5, with a weak D call TRBD1 (6 bases). The germline CDR1 and CDR2 sequences are SGDLS and YYNGEE. This CDR3 is built from 14 residues. With 0 bases removed from V and 6 bases from J, the gap between germline ends came to 12 bases. CDR3 DNA: TGTGCCAGCAGCGTAGGAGGGGACACCCAGACCCAGTACTTC. Translating gives CASSVGGDTQTQYF.